These 10 T cell receptor beta chains originate from one sample sequenced in a study of control samples from healthy donors and cancer patients. Method: immunoSEQ multiplex PCR; TCRdb's copy keeps in-frame clones and lacks some. This table holds around 130,000 clones, around 89% found once. Sequencing was performed on blood. The receptors here all came from a man aged 45-65 years in good health.

This clone occurred many times. J is TRBJ1-1 and V is TRBV9, with D perhaps TRBD1 (5 bases). This CDR3 comprises 13 residues. CDR1 and CDR2 from the germline V gene are SGDLS and YYNGEE. Deletions cut 0 bases from V and 5 bases from J, with 8 bases between. The CDR3 bases are TGTGCCAGCAGCGTAGAGGGGTTTACTGAAGCTTTCTTT. Encoded protein: CASSVEGFTEAFF.

CDR3 loop: CASSVATGAQGNTIYF. The CDR3 coding sequence is TGTGCCAGCAGCGTAGCCACAGGGGCGCAGGGAAACACCATATATTTT. The rearrangement joins TRBV9 to TRBJ1-3, with 7 bases that match TRBD1. The length of the CDR3 is 16 residues. CDR1 and CDR2 from the germline V gene are SGDLS and YYNGEE. With 0 bases clipped from V and 4 bases from J, the junction kept 7 bases outside the gene matches.

The chain is built from TRBV27 and TRBJ1-2; D not resolved. The length of the CDR3 is 13 residues. Trimming cost V 2 bases and J 2 bases, with 6 bases left between them. CDR1 and CDR2 from the germline V gene are MNHEY and SMNVEV (reference sequence). The CDR3 reads CASSLARNYGYTF. The CDR3 DNA is TGTGCCAGCAGTTTAGCCAGGAACTATGGCTACACCTTC.

V usage is TRBV27 and J usage is TRBJ1-1; a weak D match, TRBD1 (5 bases). This CDR3 contains 14 residues. CDR1 MNHEY and CDR2 SMNVEV come from the germline V gene (reference sequence). V was trimmed by 2 bases and J by 5 bases, leaving 12 bases between them. The CDR3 region has the DNA TGTGCCAGCAGTTTAGGAGGGGTTGGGACTGAAGCTTTCTTT. It encodes CASSLGGVGTEAFF.

The chain joins TRBV27 to TRBJ2-5, with unresolved D. Between the trimmed V and J ends, which lost 4 bases and 9 bases, there was a span of 15 bases. This CDR3 contains 13 residues. The germline gives CDR1 MNHEY, CDR2 SMNVEV (reference sequence). The DNA for the CDR3 is TGTGCCAGCAGTTCTCTTAGAGCTCGGTCCCAGTACTTC. Protein product: CASSSLRARSQYF.

The chain carries TRBV21-1 and TRBJ1-1. TRBV21-1 corresponds to a pseudogene. This CDR3 is built from 12 residues. In nucleotides, the CDR3 is TGTGCCAGCAGCCTTATGGTGACTGAAGCTTTCTTT. This translates into CASSLMVTEAFF.

This sequence joins TRBV2 and TRBJ2-7; D could derive from TRBD1 or TRBD2 (6 bases each). The V gene lost 0 bases and the J gene lost 6 bases, with 12 bases spanning the gap. Germline V CDR1 and CDR2: SNHLY, FYNNEI. The length of the CDR3 is 14 residues. The CDR3 DNA reads TGTGCCAGCAGTGAAGCGCTTAAGGGGGGCGAGCAGTACTTC. It codes for CASSEALKGGEQYF.

This chain uses TRBV19 with TRBJ1-1; 11 bases match TRBD1. This CDR3 region has 12 residues. V gave up 8 bases and J gave up 4 bases; unmatched junction bases: 0. CDR1 and CDR2 (germline): LNHDA, SQIVND (reference sequence). Written as DNA, the CDR3 is TGTGCCAGTGGGACAGGGGGCACTGAAGCTTTCTTT. Translated: CASGTGGTEAFF.

The V call is TRBV3-1 (or the pseudogene TRBV3-2), the J call TRBJ2-1; no firm D call. Trimming removed 2 bases from V and 15 bases from J, with 17 bases in between. Germline CDR1 is LGHDT and CDR2 is YNNKEL (reference sequence). This CDR3 comprises 13 residues. The CDR3 is CASSQTSDRTPFF. In nucleotides, the CDR3 is TGTGCCAGCAGCCAAACTTCTGACCGGACCCCGTTCTTC.

The chain recombines TRBV12-3 or TRBV12-4 with TRBJ2-7; D ambiguous. This CDR3 spans 11 amino acids. The V gene lost 2 bases and the J gene lost 3 bases, with 2 bases spanning the gap. This chain's CDR3 is CASSLNYEQYF. DNA of the CDR3: TGTGCCAGCAGTTTAAACTACGAGCAGTACTTC.